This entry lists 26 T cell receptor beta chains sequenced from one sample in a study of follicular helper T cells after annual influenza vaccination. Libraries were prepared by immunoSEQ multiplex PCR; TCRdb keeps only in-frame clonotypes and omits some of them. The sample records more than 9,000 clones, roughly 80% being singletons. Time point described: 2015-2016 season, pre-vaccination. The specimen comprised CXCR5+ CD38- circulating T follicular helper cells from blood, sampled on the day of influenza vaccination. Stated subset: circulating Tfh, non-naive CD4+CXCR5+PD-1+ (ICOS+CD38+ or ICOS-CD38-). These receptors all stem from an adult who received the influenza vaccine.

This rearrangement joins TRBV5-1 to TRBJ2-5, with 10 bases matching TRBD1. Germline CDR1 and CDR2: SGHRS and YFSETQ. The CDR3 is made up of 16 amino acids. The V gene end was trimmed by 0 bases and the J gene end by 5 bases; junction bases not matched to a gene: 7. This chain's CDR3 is CASSLAPTGGVETQYF. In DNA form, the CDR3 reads TGCGCCAGCAGCTTGGCCCCGACAGGGGGCGTGGAGACCCAGTACTTC.

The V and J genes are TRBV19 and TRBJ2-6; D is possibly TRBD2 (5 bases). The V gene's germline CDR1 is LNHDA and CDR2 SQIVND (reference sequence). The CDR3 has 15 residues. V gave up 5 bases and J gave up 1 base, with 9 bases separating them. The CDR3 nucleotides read TGTGCCAGTAGTGGTGGGGAGTCTGGGGCCAACGTCCTGACTTTC. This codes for CASSGGESGANVLTF.

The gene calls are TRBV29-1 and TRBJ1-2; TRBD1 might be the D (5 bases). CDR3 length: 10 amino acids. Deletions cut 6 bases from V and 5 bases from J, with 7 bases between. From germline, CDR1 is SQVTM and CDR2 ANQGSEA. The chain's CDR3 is CSVGGYGYTF. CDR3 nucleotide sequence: TGCAGCGTGGGGGGGTATGGCTACACCTTC. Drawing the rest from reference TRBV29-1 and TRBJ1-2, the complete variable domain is SAVISQKPSRDICQRGTSLTIQCQVDSQVTMMFWYRQQPGQSLTLIATANQGSEATYESGFVIDKFPISRPNLTFSTLTVSNMSPEDSSIYLCSVGGYGYTFGSGTRLTVV.

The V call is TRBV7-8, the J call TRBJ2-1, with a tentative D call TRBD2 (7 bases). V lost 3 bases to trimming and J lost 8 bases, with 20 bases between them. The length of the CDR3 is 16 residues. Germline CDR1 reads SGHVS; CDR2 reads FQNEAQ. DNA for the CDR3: TGTGCCAGCAGCTTTCGGGGGGCCTTGGAGGTGTATGAGCAGTTCTTC. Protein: CASSFRGALEVYEQFF.

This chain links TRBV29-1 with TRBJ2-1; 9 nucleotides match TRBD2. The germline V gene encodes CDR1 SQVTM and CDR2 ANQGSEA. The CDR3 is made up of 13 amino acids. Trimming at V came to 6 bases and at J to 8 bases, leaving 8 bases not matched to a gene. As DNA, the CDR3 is TGCAGCGTGACTAGCGGAGCTAGGGATGAGCAGTTCTTC. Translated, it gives CSVTSGARDEQFF.

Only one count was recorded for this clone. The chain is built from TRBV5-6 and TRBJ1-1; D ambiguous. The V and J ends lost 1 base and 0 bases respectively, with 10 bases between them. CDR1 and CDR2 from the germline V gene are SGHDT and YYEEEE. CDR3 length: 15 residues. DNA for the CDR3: TGTGCCAGCAGCTTGCTGGGCCCCCTGAACACTGAAGCTTTCTTT. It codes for CASSLLGPLNTEAFF.

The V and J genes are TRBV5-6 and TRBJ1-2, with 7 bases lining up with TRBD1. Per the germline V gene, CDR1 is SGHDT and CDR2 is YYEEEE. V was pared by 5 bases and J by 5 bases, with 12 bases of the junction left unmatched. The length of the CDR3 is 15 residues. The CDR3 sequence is CASSNRGQDSYGYTF. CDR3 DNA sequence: TGTGCCAGCAGTAACCGTGGACAGGATTCTTATGGCTACACCTTC.

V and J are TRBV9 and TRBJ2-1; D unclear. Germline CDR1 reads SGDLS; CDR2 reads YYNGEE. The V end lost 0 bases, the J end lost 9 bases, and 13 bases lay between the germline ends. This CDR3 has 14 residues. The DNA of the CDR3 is TGTGCCAGCAGCGTAGGGCCTGAGCTTGGTGAGCAGTTCTTC. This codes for CASSVGPELGEQFF.

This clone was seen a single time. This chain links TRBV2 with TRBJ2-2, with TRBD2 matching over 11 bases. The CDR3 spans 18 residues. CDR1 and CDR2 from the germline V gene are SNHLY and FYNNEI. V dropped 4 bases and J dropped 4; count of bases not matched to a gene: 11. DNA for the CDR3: TGTGCCAGCAGTGGTGGACTAGCGGGCCCTTGGGCCACCGGGGAGCTGTTTTTT. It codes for CASSGGLAGPWATGELFF.

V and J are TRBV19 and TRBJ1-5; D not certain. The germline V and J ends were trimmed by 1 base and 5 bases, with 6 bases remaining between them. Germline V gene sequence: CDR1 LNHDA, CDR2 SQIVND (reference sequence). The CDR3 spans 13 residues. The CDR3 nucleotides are TGTGCCAGTAGTATAGGGCCCGATCAGCCCCAGCATTTT. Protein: CASSIGPDQPQHF.

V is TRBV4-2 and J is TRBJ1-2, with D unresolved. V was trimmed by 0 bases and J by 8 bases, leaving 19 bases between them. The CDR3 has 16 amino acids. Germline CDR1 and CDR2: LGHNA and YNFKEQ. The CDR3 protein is CASSQDRLATLGGYTF. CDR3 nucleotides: TGTGCCAGCAGCCAAGATCGTCTGGCAACCCTGGGGGGCTACACCTTC.

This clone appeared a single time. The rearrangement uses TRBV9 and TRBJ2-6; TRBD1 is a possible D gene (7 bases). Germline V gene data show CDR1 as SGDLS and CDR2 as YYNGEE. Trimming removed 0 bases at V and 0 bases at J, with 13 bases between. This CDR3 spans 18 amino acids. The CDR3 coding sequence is TGTGCCAGCAGCGTAGACCCAGGGGGAGGCTCTGGGGCCAACGTCCTGACTTTC. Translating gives CASSVDPGGGSGANVLTF.

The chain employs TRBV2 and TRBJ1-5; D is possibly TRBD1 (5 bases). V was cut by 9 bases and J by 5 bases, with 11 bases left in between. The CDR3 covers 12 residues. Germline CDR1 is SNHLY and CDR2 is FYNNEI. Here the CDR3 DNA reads TGTGCCAGTCAAGGGGCTGATCAGCCCCAGCATTTT. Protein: CASQGADQPQHF.

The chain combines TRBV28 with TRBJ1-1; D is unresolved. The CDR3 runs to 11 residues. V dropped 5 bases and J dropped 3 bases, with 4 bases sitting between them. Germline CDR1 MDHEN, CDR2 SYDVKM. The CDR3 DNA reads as TGTGCCAGCAGTCAGTACACTGAAGCTTTCTTT. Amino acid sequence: CASSQYTEAFF.

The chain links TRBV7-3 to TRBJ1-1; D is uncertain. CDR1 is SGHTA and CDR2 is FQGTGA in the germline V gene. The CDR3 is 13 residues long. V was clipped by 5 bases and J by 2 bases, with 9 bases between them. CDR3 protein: CASSIGPNTEAFF. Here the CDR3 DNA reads TGTGCCAGCAGCATCGGACCCAACACTGAAGCTTTCTTT.

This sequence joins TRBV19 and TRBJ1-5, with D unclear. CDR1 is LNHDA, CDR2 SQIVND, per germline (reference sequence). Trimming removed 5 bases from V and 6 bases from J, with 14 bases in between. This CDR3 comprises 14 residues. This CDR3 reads CASSARQIFQPQHF. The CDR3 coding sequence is TGTGCCAGTAGTGCCCGACAAATATTTCAGCCCCAGCATTTT.

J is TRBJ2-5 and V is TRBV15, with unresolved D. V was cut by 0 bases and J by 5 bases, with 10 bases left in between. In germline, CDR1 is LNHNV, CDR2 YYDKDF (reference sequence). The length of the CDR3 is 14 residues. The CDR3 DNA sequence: TGTGCCACCAGCAGAGATAATATGCGGGAGACCCAGTACTTC. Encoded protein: CATSRDNMRETQYF.

CDR3 sequence (DNA): TGTGCCAGCAGCTTATTGGGCCGGACAGGGAACTTGAACACAGATACGCAGTATTTT. Its translation: CASSLLGRTGNLNTDTQYF. This rearrangement joins TRBV7-3 to TRBJ2-3, with TRBD1 matching 8 bases. Germline loops: CDR1 SGHTA, CDR2 FQGTGA. This CDR3 has 19 amino acids. Germline trimming cut 2 bases from V and 2 bases from J; bases unmatched to any gene: 15. The full variable domain, its missing parts supplied by reference TRBV7-3 and TRBJ2-3, is GAGVSQTPSNKVTEKGKYVELRCDPISGHTALYWYRQSLGQGPEFLIYFQGTGAADDSGLPNDRFFAVRPEGSVSTLKIQRTERGDSAVYLCASSLLGRTGNLNTDTQYFGPGTRLTVL.

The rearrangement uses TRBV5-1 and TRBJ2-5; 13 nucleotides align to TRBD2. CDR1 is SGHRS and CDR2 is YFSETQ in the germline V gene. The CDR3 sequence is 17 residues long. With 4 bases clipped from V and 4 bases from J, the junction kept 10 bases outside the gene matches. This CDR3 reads CASSPSGTSGVGETQYF. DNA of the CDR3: TGCGCCAGCAGCCCCTCCGGGACTAGCGGGGTAGGAGAGACCCAGTACTTC. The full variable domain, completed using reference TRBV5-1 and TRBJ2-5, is KAGVTQTPRYLIKTRGQQVTLSCSPISGHRSVSWYQQTPGQGLQFLFEYFSETQRNKGNFPGRFSGRQFSNSRSEMNVSTLELGDSALYLCASSPSGTSGVGETQYFGPGTRLLVL.

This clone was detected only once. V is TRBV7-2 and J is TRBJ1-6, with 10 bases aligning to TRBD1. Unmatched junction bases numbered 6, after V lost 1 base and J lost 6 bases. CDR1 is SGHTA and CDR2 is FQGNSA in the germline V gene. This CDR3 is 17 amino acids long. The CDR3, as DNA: TGTGCCAGCAGCTTAGTTGGGACAGGGGCTGGTAATTCACCCCTCCACTTT. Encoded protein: CASSLVGTGAGNSPLHF.

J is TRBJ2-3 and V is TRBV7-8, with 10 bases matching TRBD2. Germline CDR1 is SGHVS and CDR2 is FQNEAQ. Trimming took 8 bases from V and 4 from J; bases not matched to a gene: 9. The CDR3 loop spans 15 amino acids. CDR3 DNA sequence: TGTGCCAGCGCTCCCCTAGCGGGAGATTCAGATACGCAGTATTTT. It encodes CASAPLAGDSDTQYF.

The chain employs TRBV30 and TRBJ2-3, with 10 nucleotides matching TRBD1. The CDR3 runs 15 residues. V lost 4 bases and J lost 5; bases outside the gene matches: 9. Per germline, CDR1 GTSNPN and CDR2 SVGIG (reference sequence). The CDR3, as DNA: TGTGCCTGGATTGACAGGGGGCTGATCAGAGATACGCAGTATTTT. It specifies CAWIDRGLIRDTQYF.

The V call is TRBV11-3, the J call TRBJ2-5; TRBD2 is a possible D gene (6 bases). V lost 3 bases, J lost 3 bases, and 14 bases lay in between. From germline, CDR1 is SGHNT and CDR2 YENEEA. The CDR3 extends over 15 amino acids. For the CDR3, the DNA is TGTGCCAGCAGCTTGGGCGGGGCCAGCAAAGAGACCCAGTACTTC. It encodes CASSLGGASKETQYF.

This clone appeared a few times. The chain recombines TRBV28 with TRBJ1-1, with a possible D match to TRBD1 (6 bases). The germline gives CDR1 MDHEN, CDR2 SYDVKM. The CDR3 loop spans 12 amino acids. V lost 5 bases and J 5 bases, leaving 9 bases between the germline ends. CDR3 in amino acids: CASSQQGTEAFF. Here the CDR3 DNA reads TGTGCCAGCAGTCAACAGGGAACTGAAGCTTTCTTT.

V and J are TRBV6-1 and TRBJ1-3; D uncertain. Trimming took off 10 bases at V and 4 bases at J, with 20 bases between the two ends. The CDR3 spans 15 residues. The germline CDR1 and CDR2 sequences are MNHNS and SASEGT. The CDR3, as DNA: TGTGCCACCTCGGGTCCTCGTCTACGGGGAAACACCATATATTTT. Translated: CATSGPRLRGNTIYF.

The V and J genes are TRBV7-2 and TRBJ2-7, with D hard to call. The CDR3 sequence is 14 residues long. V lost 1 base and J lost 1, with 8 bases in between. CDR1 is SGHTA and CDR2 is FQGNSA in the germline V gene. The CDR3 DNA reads TGTGCCAGCAGCTTAGACCGCCAATCCTACGAGCAGTACTTC. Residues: CASSLDRQSYEQYF.